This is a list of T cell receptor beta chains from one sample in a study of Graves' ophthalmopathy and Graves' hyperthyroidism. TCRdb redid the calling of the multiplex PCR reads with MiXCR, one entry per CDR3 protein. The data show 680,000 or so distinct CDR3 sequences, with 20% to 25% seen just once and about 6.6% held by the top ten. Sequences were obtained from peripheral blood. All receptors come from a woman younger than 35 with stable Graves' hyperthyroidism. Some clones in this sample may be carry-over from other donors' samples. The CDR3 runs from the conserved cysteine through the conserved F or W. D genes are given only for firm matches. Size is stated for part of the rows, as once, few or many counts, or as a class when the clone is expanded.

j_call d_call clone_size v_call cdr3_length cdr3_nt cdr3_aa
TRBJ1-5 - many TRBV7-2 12 TGTGCCAGCAGCTTAGGCGGACCTCCCCAGCATTTT CASSLGGPPQHF
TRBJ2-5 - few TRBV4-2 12 TGTGCCAGCAGCCAAGGCTCCGCGACCCAGTACTTC CASSQGSATQYF
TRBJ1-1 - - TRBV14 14 TGTGCCAGCAGCCAAGATCCCCACCGCCTTGAAGCTTTCTTT CASSQDPHRLEAFF
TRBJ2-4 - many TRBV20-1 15 TGCAGTGCTAGGAGCCCTAACCAGGCCAAAAACATTCAGTACTTC CSARSPNQAKNIQYF
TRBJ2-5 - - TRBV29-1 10 TGCAGCGTTAAGGATGAGACCCAGTACTTC CSVKDETQYF
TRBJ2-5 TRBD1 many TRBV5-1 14 TGCGCCAGCAGCTGGGGGACAGGACAAGAGACCCAGTACTTC CASSWGTGQETQYF
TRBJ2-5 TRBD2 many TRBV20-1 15 TGCAGTGCTTTCGGGCGGGCGGCGGGAGGGGAGACCCAGTACTTC CSAFGRAAGGETQYF
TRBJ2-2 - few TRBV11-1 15 TGTGCCAGCAGCTCTCAGGGGGGAAACACCGGGGAGCTGTTTTTT CASSSQGGNTGELFF
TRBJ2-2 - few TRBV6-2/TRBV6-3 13 TGTGCCAGCAGTTTTATAACCACCGGGGAGCTGTTTTTT CASSFITTGELFF
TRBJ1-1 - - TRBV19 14 TGTGCCAGTAGTATAGAGCGGGGCGGCACTGAAGCTTTCTTT CASSIERGGTEAFF
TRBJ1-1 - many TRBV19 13 TGTGCCAGTAGTATCGGCAGGGGAGGAGAAGCTTTCTTT CASSIGRGGEAFF
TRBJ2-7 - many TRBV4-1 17 TGCGCCAGCAGCCTAATTCAAAGACCGCCTGTGGGTTACGAGCAGTACTTC CASSLIQRPPVGYEQYF
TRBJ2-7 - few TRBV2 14 TGTGCCAGCAGCGCGCTGACAGGCCCCTACGAGCAGTACTTC CASSALTGPYEQYF
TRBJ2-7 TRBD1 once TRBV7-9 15 TGTGCCAGCAGCTTACCCCAGACAGGGGGCGGGGAGCAGTACTTC CASSLPQTGGGEQYF
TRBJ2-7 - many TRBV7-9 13 TGTGCCAGCAGCGCCGCGCGGCATTACGAGCAGTACTTC CASSAARHYEQYF
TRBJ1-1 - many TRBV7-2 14 TGTGCCAGCAGCTTAGGGGGGATCGGCACTGAAGCTTTCTTT CASSLGGIGTEAFF
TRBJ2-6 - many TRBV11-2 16 TGTGCCAGCAGCCCGGACAGCGGGACTGGGGCCAACGTCCTGACTTTC CASSPDSGTGANVLTF
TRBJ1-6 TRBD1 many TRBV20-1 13 TGCAGTGCTAGAGAAGGACAGGTCGGACCCCTCCACTTT CSAREGQVGPLHF
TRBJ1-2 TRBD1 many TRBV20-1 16 TGCAGTGCCAGCTTTCTCACGGGACAGGGGAACTATGGCTACACCTTC CSASFLTGQGNYGYTF
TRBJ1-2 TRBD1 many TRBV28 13 TGTGCCAGCAGTTTCGACAGGGCCTATGGCTACACCTTC CASSFDRAYGYTF
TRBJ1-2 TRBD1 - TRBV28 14 TGTGCCAGCAGCCATGACAGGGTTGACTATGGCTACACCTTC CASSHDRVDYGYTF
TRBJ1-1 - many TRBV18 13 TGTGCTTCACAGCTAGGTTTGGACACTGAAGCTTTCTTT CASQLGLDTEAFF
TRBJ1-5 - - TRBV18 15 TGTGCCAGCTCACTCGGGACTCTTAGCAATCAGCCCCAGCATTTT CASSLGTLSNQPQHF
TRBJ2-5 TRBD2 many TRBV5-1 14 TGCGCCAGCAGCCAACTAGCGGGCCAAGAGACCCAGTACTTC CASSQLAGQETQYF
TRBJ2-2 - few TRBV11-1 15 TGTGCCAGCTCCCCAGGGGGGCATAGCACCGGGGAGCTGTTTTTT CASSPGGHSTGELFF
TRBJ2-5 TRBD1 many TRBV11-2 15 TGTGCCAGCAGCCCTGGGACAGTCACCTTAAAGACCCAGTACTTC CASSPGTVTLKTQYF
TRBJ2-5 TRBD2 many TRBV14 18 TGTGCCAGCAGCCAAGATCTTCGGGCTAGCGGATACCAAGAGACCCAGTACTTC CASSQDLRASGYQETQYF
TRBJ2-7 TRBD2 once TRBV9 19 TGTGCCAGCAGCGTAGAATCTAGCGGGAGGCCCTCCAGCTCCTACGAGCAGTACTTC CASSVESSGRPSSSYEQYF
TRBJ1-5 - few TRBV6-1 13 TGTGCCAGCAGCCATATTGATAATCAGCCCCAGCATTTT CASSHIDNQPQHF
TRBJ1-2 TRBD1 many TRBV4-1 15 TGCGCCAGCAGCCAAGATGTGCAGGGGGCTGATGGCTACACCTTC CASSQDVQGADGYTF
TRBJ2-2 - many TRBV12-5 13 TGTGCTAGTGGTCTGAGTCGTATCGGGGAGCTGTTTTTT CASGLSRIGELFF
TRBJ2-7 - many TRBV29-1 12 TGCAGCGTTGATCTGGGTTCCTACGAGCAGTACTTC CSVDLGSYEQYF
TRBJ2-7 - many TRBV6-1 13 TGTGCCAGCAGTGAAGCAGGTTGGGGGGAGCAGTACTTC CASSEAGWGEQYF
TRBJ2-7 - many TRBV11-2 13 TGTGCCAGCAGCTTAGTGAATTTGCACGAGCAGTACTTC CASSLVNLHEQYF
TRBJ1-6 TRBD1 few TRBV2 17 TGTGCCAGCAGCACCGGGACAGGGAGCTCCTATAATTCACCCCTCCACTTT CASSTGTGSSYNSPLHF
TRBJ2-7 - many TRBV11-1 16 TGTGCCAGCAGACCTCCGGGACCCCCCCTCCCTTCGGAGCAGTACTTC CASRPPGPPLPSEQYF
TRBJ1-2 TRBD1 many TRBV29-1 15 TGCAGCGTTGAAGGACCGAGACAGGGCCTCTATGGCTACACCTTC CSVEGPRQGLYGYTF
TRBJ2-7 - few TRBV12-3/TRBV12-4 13 TGTGCCAGCAGTTTAGAGTGGCCCTACGAGCAGTACTTC CASSLEWPYEQYF
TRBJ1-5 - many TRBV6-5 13 TGTGCCAGTCAGGGGTTCGACAATCAGCCCCAGCATTTT CASQGFDNQPQHF
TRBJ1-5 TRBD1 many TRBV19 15 TGTGCCAGTAGTAGGTACAGGGGAGGCAATCAGCCCCAGCATTTT CASSRYRGGNQPQHF
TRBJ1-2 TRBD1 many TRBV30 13 TGTGCCTGGGGGACAGGGGATAACTATGGCTACACCTTC CAWGTGDNYGYTF
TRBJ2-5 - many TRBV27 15 TGTGCCAGACCAGCGAAGGGACTTATATTCGAGACCCAATACTTC CARPAKGLIFETQYF
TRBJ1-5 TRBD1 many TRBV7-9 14 TGTGCCAGCAGCTTACAGGGGGCAAGTCAGCCCCAGCATTTT CASSLQGASQPQHF
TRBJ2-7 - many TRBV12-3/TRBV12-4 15 TGTGCCAGCAGTTGGTTCAACGGGCCCTCCTACGAGCAGTACTTC CASSWFNGPSYEQYF
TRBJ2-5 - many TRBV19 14 TGTGCCAGTAGTTGGCACTCTCTACAAGAGACCCAGTACTTC CASSWHSLQETQYF
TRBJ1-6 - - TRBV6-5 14 TGTGCCAGCAGTTACGAAGGGGAGGATTCACCCCTCCACTTT CASSYEGEDSPLHF
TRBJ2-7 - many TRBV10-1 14 TGCGCCAGCAGCCGGAGCGGACGCCCCTACGAGCAGTACTTC CASSRSGRPYEQYF